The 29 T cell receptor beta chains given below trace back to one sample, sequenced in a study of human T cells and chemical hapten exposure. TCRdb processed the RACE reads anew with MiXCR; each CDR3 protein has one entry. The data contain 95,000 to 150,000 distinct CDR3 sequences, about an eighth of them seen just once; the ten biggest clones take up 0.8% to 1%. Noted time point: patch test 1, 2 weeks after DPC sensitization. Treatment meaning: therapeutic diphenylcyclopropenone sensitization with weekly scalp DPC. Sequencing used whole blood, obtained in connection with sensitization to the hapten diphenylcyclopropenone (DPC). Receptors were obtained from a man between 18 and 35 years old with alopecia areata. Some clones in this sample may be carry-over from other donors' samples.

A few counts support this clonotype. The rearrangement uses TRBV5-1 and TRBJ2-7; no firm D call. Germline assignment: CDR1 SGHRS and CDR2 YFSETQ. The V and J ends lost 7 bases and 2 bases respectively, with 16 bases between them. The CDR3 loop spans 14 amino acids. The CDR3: CASSRSGGTYEQYF. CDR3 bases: TGCGCCAGCTCTAGATCAGGTGGGACCTACGAGCAGTACTTC.

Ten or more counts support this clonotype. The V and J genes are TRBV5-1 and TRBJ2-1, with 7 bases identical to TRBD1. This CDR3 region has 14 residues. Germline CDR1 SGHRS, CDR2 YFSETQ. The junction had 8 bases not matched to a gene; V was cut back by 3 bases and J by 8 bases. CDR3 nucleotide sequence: TGCGCCAGCAGCTCCGACAGGGCTGGGCATGAGCAGTTCTTC. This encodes CASSSDRAGHEQFF.

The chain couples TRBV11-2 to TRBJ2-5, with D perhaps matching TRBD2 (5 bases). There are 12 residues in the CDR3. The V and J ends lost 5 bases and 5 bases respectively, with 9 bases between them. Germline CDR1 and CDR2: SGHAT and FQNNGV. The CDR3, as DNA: TGTGCCAGCAGCCTAACGGGGGAGACCCAGTACTTC. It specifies CASSLTGETQYF. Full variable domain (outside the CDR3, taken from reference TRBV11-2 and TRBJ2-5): EAGVAQSPRYKIIEKRQSVAFWCNPISGHATLYWYQQILGQGPKLLIQFQNNGVVDDSQLPKDRFSAERLKGVDSTLKIQPAKLEDSAVYLCASSLTGETQYFGPGTRLLVL.

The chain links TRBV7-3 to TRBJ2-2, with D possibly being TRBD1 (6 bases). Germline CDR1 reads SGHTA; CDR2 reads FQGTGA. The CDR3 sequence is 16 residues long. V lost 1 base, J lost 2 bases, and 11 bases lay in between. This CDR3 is CASSLIGTTNTGELFF. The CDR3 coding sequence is TGTGCCAGCAGCTTAATTGGGACAACCAACACCGGGGAGCTGTTTTTT.

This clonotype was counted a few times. As DNA, the CDR3 is TGTGCCACCCTAAACCGGAAGAGCTATGGCTACACCTTC. Translated: CATLNRKSYGYTF. The genes are TRBV28 and TRBJ1-2; D remains ambiguous. The CDR3 runs to 13 residues. CDR1 is MDHEN and CDR2 is SYDVKM in the germline V gene. V lost 10 bases and J 4 bases, leaving 16 bases between the germline ends.

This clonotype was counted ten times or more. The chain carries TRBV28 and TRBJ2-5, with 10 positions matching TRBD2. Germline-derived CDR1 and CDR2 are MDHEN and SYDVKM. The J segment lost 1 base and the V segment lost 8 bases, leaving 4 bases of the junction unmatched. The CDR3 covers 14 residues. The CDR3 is CASSSGGSQETQYF. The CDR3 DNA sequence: TGTGCCAGCTCTAGCGGGGGAAGCCAAGAGACCCAGTACTTC.

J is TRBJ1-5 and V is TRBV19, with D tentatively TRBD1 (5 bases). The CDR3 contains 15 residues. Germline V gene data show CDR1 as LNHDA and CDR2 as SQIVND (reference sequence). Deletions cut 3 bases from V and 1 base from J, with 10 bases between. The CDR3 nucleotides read TGTGCCAGTAGTATTTTAGGGGACAGCAATCAGCCCCAGCATTTT. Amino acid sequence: CASSILGDSNQPQHF.

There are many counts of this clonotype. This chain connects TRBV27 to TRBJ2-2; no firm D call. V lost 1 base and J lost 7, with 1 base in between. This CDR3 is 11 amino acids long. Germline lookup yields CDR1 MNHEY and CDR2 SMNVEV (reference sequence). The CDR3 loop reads CASSLYGELFF. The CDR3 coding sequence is TGTGCCAGCAGTTTATACGGGGAGCTGTTTTTT.

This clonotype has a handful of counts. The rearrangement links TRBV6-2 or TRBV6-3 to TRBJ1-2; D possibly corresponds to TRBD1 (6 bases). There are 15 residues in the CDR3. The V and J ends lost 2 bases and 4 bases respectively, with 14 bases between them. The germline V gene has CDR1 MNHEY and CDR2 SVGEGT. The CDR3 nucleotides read TGTGCCAGCAGTTACCCGACGACAGGAGCCTATGGCTACACCTTC. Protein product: CASSYPTTGAYGYTF.

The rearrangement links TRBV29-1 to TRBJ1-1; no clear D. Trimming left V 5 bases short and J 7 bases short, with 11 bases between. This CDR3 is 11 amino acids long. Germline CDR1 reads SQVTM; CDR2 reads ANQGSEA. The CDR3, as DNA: TGCAGCGTTCTCACCCGGGTTGAAGCTTTCTTT. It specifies CSVLTRVEAFF.

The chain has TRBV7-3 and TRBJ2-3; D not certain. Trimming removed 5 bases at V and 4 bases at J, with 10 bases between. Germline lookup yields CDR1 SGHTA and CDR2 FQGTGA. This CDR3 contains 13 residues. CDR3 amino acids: CASSKRRADTQYF. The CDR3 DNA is TGTGCCAGCAGCAAAAGACGGGCAGATACGCAGTATTTT.

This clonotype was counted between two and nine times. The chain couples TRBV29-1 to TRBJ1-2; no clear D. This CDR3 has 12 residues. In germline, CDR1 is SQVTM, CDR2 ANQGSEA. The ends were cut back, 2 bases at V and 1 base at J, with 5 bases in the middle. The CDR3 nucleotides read TGCAGCGTTGAAAGCTTTAACTATGGCTACACCTTC. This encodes CSVESFNYGYTF.

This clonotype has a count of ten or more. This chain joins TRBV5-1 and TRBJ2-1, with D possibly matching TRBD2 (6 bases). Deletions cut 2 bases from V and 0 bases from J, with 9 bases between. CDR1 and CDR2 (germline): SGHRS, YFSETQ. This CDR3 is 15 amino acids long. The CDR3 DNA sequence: TGCGCCAGCAGCTTCCGGGACTCCTCCTACAATGAGCAGTTCTTC. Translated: CASSFRDSSYNEQFF.

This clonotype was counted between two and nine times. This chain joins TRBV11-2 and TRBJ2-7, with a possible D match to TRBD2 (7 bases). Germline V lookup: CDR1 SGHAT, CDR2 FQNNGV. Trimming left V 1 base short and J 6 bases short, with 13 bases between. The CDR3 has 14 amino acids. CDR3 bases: TGTGCCAGCAGCTTAGCGGGGGGCCATTTCGAGCAGTACGTC. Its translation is CASSLAGGHFEQYV.

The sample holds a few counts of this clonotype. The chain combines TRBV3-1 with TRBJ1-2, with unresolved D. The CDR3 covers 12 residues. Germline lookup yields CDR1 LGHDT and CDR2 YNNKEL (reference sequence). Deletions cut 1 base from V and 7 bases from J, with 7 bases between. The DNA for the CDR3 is TGTGCCAGCAGCCAAGTGAAGGGTGGCTACACCTTC. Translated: CASSQVKGGYTF.

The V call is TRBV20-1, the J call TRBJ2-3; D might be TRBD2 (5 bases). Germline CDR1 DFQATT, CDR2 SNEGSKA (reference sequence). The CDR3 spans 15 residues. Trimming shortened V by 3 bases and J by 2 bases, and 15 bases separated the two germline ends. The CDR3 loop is CSASAPIGNTDTQYF. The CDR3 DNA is TGCAGTGCTAGTGCCCCAATCGGGAACACAGATACGCAGTATTTT.

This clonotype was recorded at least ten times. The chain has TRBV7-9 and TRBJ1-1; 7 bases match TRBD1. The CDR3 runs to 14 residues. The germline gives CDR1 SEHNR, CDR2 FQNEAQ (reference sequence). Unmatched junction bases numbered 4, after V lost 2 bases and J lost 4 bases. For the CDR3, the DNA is TGTGCCAGCAGCTTAACAGGGGACGGCACTGAAGCTTTCTTT. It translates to CASSLTGDGTEAFF.

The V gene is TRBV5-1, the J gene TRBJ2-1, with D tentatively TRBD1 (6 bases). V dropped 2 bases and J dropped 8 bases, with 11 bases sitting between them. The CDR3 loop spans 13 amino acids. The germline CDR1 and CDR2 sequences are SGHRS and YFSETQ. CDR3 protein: CASSLQGWDEQFF. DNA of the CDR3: TGCGCCAGCAGCTTACAGGGTTGGGATGAGCAGTTCTTC.

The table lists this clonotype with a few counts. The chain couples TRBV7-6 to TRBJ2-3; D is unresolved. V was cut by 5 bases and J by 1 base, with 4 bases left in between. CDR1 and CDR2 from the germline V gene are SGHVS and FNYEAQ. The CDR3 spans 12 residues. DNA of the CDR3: TGTGCCAGCAGCCGTCGCACAGATACGCAGTATTTT. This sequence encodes CASSRRTDTQYF.

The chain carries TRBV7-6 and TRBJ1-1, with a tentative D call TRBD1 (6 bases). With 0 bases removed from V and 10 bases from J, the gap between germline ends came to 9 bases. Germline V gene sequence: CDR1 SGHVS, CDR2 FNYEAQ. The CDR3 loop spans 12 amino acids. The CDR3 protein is CASSLAQGRAFF. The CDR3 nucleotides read TGTGCCAGCAGCTTAGCACAGGGAAGAGCTTTCTTT.

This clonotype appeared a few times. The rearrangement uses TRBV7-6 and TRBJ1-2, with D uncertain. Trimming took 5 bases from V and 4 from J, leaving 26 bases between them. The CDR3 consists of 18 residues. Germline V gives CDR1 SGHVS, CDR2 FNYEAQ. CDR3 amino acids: CASSIEVNPAEWGYGYTF. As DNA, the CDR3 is TGTGCCAGCAGCATAGAGGTCAATCCGGCGGAATGGGGCTATGGCTACACCTTC.

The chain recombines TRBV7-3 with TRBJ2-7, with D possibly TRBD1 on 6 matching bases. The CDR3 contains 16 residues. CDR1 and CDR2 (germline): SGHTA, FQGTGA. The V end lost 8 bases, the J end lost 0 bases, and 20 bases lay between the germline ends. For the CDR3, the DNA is TGTGCCAGCCCCACACCTGGACAGCAGAACTCCTACGAGCAGTACGTC. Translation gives CASPTPGQQNSYEQYV.

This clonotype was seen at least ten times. This CDR3 is CSASGQANTEAFF. In DNA form, the CDR3 reads TGCAGTGCATCCGGACAGGCGAACACTGAAGCTTTCTTT. V usage is TRBV20-1 and J usage is TRBJ1-1, with 7 nucleotides matching TRBD1. The CDR3 length is 13 residues. V trimming: 6 bases; J trimming: 1 base; junction bases outside the gene matches: 5. Germline CDR1 reads DFQATT; CDR2 reads SNEGSKA (reference sequence).

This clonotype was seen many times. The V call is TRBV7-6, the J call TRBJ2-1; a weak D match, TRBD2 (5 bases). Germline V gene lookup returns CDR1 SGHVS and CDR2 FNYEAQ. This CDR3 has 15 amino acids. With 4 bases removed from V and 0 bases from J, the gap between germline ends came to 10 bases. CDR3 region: CASSSLRDSYNEQFF. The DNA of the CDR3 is TGTGCCAGCAGCTCGCTCCGGGACTCCTACAATGAGCAGTTCTTC.

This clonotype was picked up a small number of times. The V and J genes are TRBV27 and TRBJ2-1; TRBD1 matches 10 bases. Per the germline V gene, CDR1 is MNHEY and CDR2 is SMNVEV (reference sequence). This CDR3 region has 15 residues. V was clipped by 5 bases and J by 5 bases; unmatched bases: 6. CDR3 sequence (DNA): TGTGCCAGCAGTCTGACAGGGGGCGCGCACAATGAGCAGTTCTTC. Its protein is CASSLTGGAHNEQFF.

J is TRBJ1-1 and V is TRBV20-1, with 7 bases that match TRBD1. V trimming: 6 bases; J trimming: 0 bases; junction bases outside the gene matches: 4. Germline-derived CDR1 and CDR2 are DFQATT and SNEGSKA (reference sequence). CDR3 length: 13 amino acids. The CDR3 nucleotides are TGCAGTGCGCCCAGGGGGATGAACACTGAAGCTTTCTTT. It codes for CSAPRGMNTEAFF.

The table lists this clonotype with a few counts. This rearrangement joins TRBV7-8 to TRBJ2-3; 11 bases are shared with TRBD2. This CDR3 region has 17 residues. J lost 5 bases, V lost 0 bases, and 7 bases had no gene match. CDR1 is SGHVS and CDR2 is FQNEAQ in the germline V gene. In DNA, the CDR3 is TGTGCCAGCAGCTTAGCCCTTAGCGGGGGGGAAGAAGATACGCAGTATTTT. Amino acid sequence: CASSLALSGGEEDTQYF.

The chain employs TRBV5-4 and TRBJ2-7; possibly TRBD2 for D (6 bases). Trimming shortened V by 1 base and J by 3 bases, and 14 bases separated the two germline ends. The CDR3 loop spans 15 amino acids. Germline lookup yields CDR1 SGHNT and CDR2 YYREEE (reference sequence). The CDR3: CASSLIGGNYYEQYV. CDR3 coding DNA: TGTGCCAGCAGCTTGATTGGCGGGAATTACTACGAGCAGTACGTC.

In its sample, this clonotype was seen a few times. Here the CDR3 reads CASSRQGAVSSNQPQHF. The CDR3 DNA is TGTGCCAGTAGTCGACAGGGGGCTGTTAGTAGCAATCAGCCCCAGCATTTT. The V gene is TRBV19, the J gene TRBJ1-5, with 10 positions matching TRBD1. The CDR3 is 17 amino acids. V lost 5 bases and J lost 0; bases outside the gene matches: 7. Germline V lookup: CDR1 LNHDA, CDR2 SQIVND (reference sequence).